This T cell receptor beta chain was identified in a study of cytomegalovirus exposure and HLA in healthy donors. V lost 4 bases to trimming and J lost 2 bases, with 15 bases between them. Germline CDR1 reads SGHNT; CDR2 reads YYREEE (reference sequence). The CDR3 totals 16 residues. Primers: 60 Vbeta forward and 13 Jbeta reverse. Only in-frame clones appear in the TCRdb table, and some are missing; sequencing was by immunoSEQ multiplex PCR. The sample lists 130,000 or so clones, approximately 88% occurring once. This chain connects TRBV5-4 to TRBJ2-2; possible D gene TRBD1, 5 bases. The clonotype originates from a woman aged 40-49 years in good health and CMV-seronegative. The material sequenced was PBMCs. This CDR3 is CASSLGLGRNTGELFF. DNA of the CDR3: TGTGCCAGCAGCCTCGGTTTGGGGCGTAACACCGGGGAGCTGTTTTTT.